A selection of T cell receptor beta chains follows, all from one sample in a study of PD-1 blockade in classical Hodgkin lymphoma. Libraries were prepared by immunoSEQ multiplex PCR; TCRdb keeps only in-frame clonotypes and omits some of them. The table has 95,000 to 100,000 clones, approximately 90% seen once. Here the sequenced sample was peripheral blood mononuclear cells (PBMCs), taken before the second cycle of nivolumab. These receptors all come from a human donor with classical Hodgkin lymphoma. The CDR3 runs from the conserved cysteine through the conserved F or W. Rows give clone size only sometimes, using once, few, many, or a class for an expanded clone.

CDR3: CAWSVGQGFYEQYF
J: TRBJ2-7
V: TRBV30
size: .

CDR3: CAWSEGHYGYTF
J: TRBJ1-2
V: TRBV30
size: .

CDR3: CAWSRDRDREAFF
J: TRBJ1-1
V: TRBV30
size: .

CDR3: CASSVAGGTGNSPLHF
J: TRBJ1-6
V: TRBV5-1
size: .

CDR3: CASSFWIHTDTQYF
J: TRBJ2-3
V: TRBV13
size: .

CDR3: CASSPHPDSHSGQYF
J: TRBJ2-7
V: TRBV6-5
size: .

CDR3: CASSFSGGLTDTQYF
J: TRBJ2-3
V: TRBV5-5
size: .

CDR3: CASSQDSVTGNEQFF
J: TRBJ2-1
V: TRBV7-2
size: .

CDR3: CASARTSGSETQYF
J: TRBJ2-5
V: TRBV27
size: .

CDR3: CASTKPGQGTEVAHF
J: TRBJ1-5
V: TRBV6-6
size: few

CDR3: CASEGLAVRGELFF
J: TRBJ2-2
V: TRBV6-5
size: .

CDR3: CASSGTPSVPQHF
J: TRBJ1-5
V: TRBV6-1
size: .

CDR3: CASSWGVRDTEAFF
J: TRBJ1-1
V: TRBV5-1
size: .

CDR3: CASSPGTSGGYNEQFF
J: TRBJ2-1
V: TRBV27
size: .

CDR3: CASSPSLGLAAYEQYF
J: TRBJ2-7
V: TRBV7-6
size: .

CDR3: CAISESQGDGTDTQYF
J: TRBJ2-3
V: TRBV10-3
size: .

CDR3: CASSSNLENQPQHF
J: TRBJ1-5
V: TRBV7-2
size: .

CDR3: CASNTEGSPFNYGYTF
J: TRBJ1-2
V: TRBV2
size: .

CDR3: CASSGTAPKGYTF
J: TRBJ1-2
V: TRBV6-6
size: .

CDR3: CASSPLHEKLFF
J: TRBJ1-4
V: TRBV11-2
size: .

CDR3: CASSSISGGAFEQFF
J: TRBJ2-1
V: TRBV11-2
size: .

CDR3: CASSELSGGLWNTEAFF
J: TRBJ1-1
V: TRBV2
size: .

CDR3: CASSQGNAPGNTIYF
J: TRBJ1-3
V: TRBV14
size: .

CDR3: CASQPGLEGQETQYF
J: TRBJ2-5
V: TRBV5-8
size: .

CDR3: CSGQDRVYTEAFF
J: TRBJ1-1
V: TRBV29-1
size: .

CDR3: CAWSVRPGNSPLHF
J: TRBJ1-6
V: TRBV30
size: .

CDR3: CASSLGQGVQPQHF
J: TRBJ1-5
V: TRBV27
size: .

CDR3: CASSLNRVGNSPLHF
J: TRBJ1-6
V: TRBV27
size: .

CDR3: CASSKTDNEKLFF
J: TRBJ1-4
V: TRBV19
size: .

CDR3: CASSLDRATYNEQFF
J: TRBJ2-1
V: TRBV13
size: .

CDR3: CASSPSGVETQYF
J: TRBJ2-5
V: TRBV18
size: .

CDR3: CASSAGQYNQPQHF
J: TRBJ1-5
V: TRBV7-6
size: .

CDR3: CASKETGGYNEQFF
J: TRBJ2-1
V: TRBV27
size: .

CDR3: CASSEQGPQPQHF
J: TRBJ1-5
V: TRBV6-1
size: .

CDR3: CSASQVEQYF
J: TRBJ2-7
V: TRBV20-1
size: .

CDR3: CASWMTGYNEQFF
J: TRBJ2-1
V: TRBV2
size: few

CDR3: CASTGRQGIADTQYF
J: TRBJ2-3
V: TRBV6-1
size: .

CDR3: CASSSGTGLVEGYTF
J: TRBJ1-2
V: TRBV28
size: .

CDR3: CASSPAAGMGSYEQYF
J: TRBJ2-7
V: TRBV9
size: medium-sized